The 24 T cell receptor beta chains below come from one sample, sequenced in a study of OX40 agonist ivuxolimab in advanced cancers. Clones were sequenced by immunoSEQ multiplex PCR, and TCRdb holds only the in-frame ones, with some missing. The sample lists under 85,000 clones, 70% to 90% seen once, with around 0.45% in the top ten. The sequencing used CD4+ or CD8+ T cells sorted from blood, collected in a trial of the OX40 agonist ivuxolimab. These receptors were obtained from an adult with an advanced solid tumor such as melanoma, head and neck, liver or kidney cancer.

The V gene is TRBV11-2, the J gene TRBJ2-1; 7 bases are shared with TRBD2. Germline V gene lookup returns CDR1 SGHAT and CDR2 FQNNGV. V trimming: 4 bases; J trimming: 10 bases; junction bases outside the gene matches: 7. The CDR3 is made up of 13 amino acids. The CDR3 loop is CASSSTSHGEQFF. CDR3 sequence (DNA): TGTGCCAGCAGCTCGACTAGCCACGGGGAGCAGTTCTTC. The full variable domain, rest sourced from reference TRBV11-2 and TRBJ2-1, is EAGVAQSPRYKIIEKRQSVAFWCNPISGHATLYWYQQILGQGPKLLIQFQNNGVVDDSQLPKDRFSAERLKGVDSTLKIQPAKLEDSAVYLCASSSTSHGEQFFGPGTRLTVL.

The chain employs TRBV6-6 and TRBJ2-5; D is ambiguous. The CDR3 length is 16 residues. V was cut by 2 bases and J by 1 base, with 14 bases left in between. The germline V gene encodes CDR1 MNHNY and CDR2 SVGAGI (reference sequence). CDR3 coding DNA: TGTGCCAGCAGTTACCCCGGTATTACGGGCCAAGAGACCCAGTACTTC. Protein: CASSYPGITGQETQYF.

This sequence joins TRBV6-5 and TRBJ1-1, with 8 bases lining up with TRBD1. Per germline, CDR1 MNHEY and CDR2 SVGAGI. Losses at the gene ends were 9 bases for V and 12 bases for J; bases not matched to a gene: 18. This CDR3 region has 14 residues. In DNA, the CDR3 is TGTGCCAGTACCTCCCTTCAGGGGGCAAGTAAGACTTTCTTT. Its protein product is CASTSLQGASKTFF.

In DNA form, the CDR3 reads TGTGCCAGCAGGTCCTATAGCAATCAGCCCCAGCATTTT. Its translation: CASRSYSNQPQHF. The chain has TRBV6-6 and TRBJ1-5, with unresolved D. V gave up 6 bases and J gave up 0 bases, with 6 bases separating them. CDR1 and CDR2 from the germline V gene are MNHNY and SVGAGI (reference sequence). There are 13 residues in the CDR3.

The chain employs TRBV19 and TRBJ1-6; D is possibly TRBD1 (5 bases). Germline CDR1 and CDR2: LNHDA and SQIVND (reference sequence). The CDR3 is 15 amino acids. The V gene lost 7 bases and the J gene lost 7 bases, with 17 bases spanning the gap. Here the CDR3 DNA reads TGTGCCAGTACCCGCCGGGACCCAGCCAATTCACCCCTCCACTTT. As protein: CASTRRDPANSPLHF.

The rearrangement uses TRBV5-1 and TRBJ2-7, with a possible D match to TRBD2 (5 bases). Looked up from germline, CDR1 is SGHRS and CDR2 is YFSETQ. The CDR3 consists of 14 residues. V lost 4 bases and J 6 bases, leaving 17 bases between the germline ends. The CDR3 DNA is TGCGCCAGCAGCGCGAACCCCGGCGAGGGCGAGCAGTACTTC. Protein sequence: CASSANPGEGEQYF.

The CDR3 sequence is CASSLESASWGGAKNIQYF. The DNA of the CDR3 is TGTGCCAGCAGCTTAGAATCGGCCAGCTGGGGCGGGGCCAAAAACATTCAGTACTTC. The V and J genes are TRBV11-2 and TRBJ2-4; TRBD1 or TRBD2 may be the D gene (5 bases each). Germline lookup yields CDR1 SGHAT and CDR2 FQNNGV. The CDR3 length is 19 residues. V was pared by 0 bases and J by 1 base, with 19 bases between.

The rearrangement joins TRBV5-8 to TRBJ2-2; D call uncertain. Trimming cost V 6 bases and J 7 bases, with 7 bases left between them. Per germline, CDR1 SGHTS and CDR2 YDEGEE. The CDR3 is made up of 11 amino acids. CDR3 in amino acids: CASTRSGELFF. As DNA, the CDR3 is TGTGCCAGCACCAGAAGCGGGGAGCTGTTTTTT.

J is TRBJ1-3 and V is TRBV29-1; possibly TRBD1 for D (5 bases). The germline gives CDR1 SQVTM, CDR2 ANQGSEA. The CDR3 has 14 residues. Between the trimmed V and J ends, which lost 7 bases and 2 bases, there was a span of 15 bases. The CDR3 region is CSADGGVAGNTIYF. The CDR3 region has the DNA TGCAGCGCTGACGGGGGTGTAGCTGGAAACACCATATATTTT.

The chain has TRBV6-5 and TRBJ1-2, with unresolved D. Trimming removed 11 bases at V and 1 base at J, with 11 bases between. The CDR3 length is 12 residues. CDR1 is MNHEY and CDR2 is SVGAGI in the germline V gene. CDR3 nucleotides: TGTGCCGTTGGCGTCCGTAACTATGGCTACACCTTC. As protein: CAVGVRNYGYTF.

V is TRBV5-1 and J is TRBJ1-3, with D possibly matching TRBD1 (5 bases). CDR1 and CDR2 (germline): SGHRS, YFSETQ. CDR3 length equals 19 residues. With 1 base removed from V and 1 base from J, the gap between germline ends came to 21 bases. CDR3 nucleotides: TGCGCCAGCAGCTTGTGGAGGGGCTCTCAATCAGGGTCTGGAAACACCATATATTTT. Its protein product is CASSLWRGSQSGSGNTIYF.

The chain combines TRBV10-3 with TRBJ2-1; TRBD1 matches 8 bases. Trimming took 5 bases from V and 8 from J; bases not matched to a gene: 8. The CDR3 extends over 14 amino acids. In germline, CDR1 is ENHRY, CDR2 SYGVKD. CDR3 sequence reads: CAISPDRVSDEQFF. The DNA for the CDR3 is TGTGCCATCAGTCCGGACAGGGTGAGCGATGAGCAGTTCTTC.

The chain employs TRBV5-5 and TRBJ1-1; TRBD1 might be the D (5 bases). V lost 3 bases and J lost 4, with 16 bases in between. The CDR3 covers 15 residues. Germline V CDR1 and CDR2: SGHKS, YYEKEE (reference sequence). CDR3 in DNA: TGTGCCAGCAGCTGGGCCCCGGGGGGGAGCACTGAAGCTTTCTTT. Its protein product is CASSWAPGGSTEAFF.

The CDR3 sequence: CASRGTAGLDEQFF. The CDR3 region has the DNA TGCGCCAGCCGCGGAACAGCGGGGTTGGATGAGCAGTTCTTC. The rearrangement links TRBV5-1 to TRBJ2-1; 7 bases are a match to TRBD2. This CDR3 region has 14 residues. Germline CDR1 and CDR2: SGHRS and YFSETQ. V shed 7 bases and J 8 bases; nucleotides not matched to a gene: 12. Based on the CDR3 plus reference TRBV5-1 and TRBJ2-1, the full variable domain is KAGVTQTPRYLIKTRGQQVTLSCSPISGHRSVSWYQQTPGQGLQFLFEYFSETQRNKGNFPGRFSGRQFSNSRSEMNVSTLELGDSALYLCASRGTAGLDEQFFGPGTRLTVL.

The chain employs TRBV5-1 and TRBJ2-2; maybe TRBD2 (6 bases). This CDR3 spans 16 amino acids. Germline V gene data show CDR1 as SGHRS and CDR2 as YFSETQ. V was pared by 6 bases and J by 1 base, with 16 bases between. CDR3 protein: CASKVGGRMNTGELFF. CDR3 DNA: TGCGCCAGCAAAGTGGGGGGAAGAATGAACACCGGGGAGCTGTTTTTT.

A single count supports this clone. The chain carries TRBV20-1 and TRBJ2-3; D is unresolved. Germline V lookup: CDR1 DFQATT, CDR2 SNEGSKA (reference sequence). The length of the CDR3 is 11 residues. The ends were cut back, 5 bases at V and 4 bases at J, with 7 bases in the middle. CDR3 coding DNA: TGCAGTGCTCCCCGGGCAGATACGCAGTATTTT. Translated, it gives CSAPRADTQYF.

This sequence joins TRBV7-9 and TRBJ1-1; D is ambiguous. Germline-derived CDR1 and CDR2 are SEHNR and FQNEAQ (reference sequence). CDR3 length equals 13 residues. V lost 5 bases and J 5 bases, leaving 12 bases between the germline ends. The CDR3 DNA is TGTGCCAGCAGCCCTCTTGTGGGGACTGAAGCTTTCTTT. It specifies CASSPLVGTEAFF.

This clone was detected only once. The chain has TRBV18 and TRBJ1-5, with TRBD1 as a possible D gene (5 bases). The CDR3 extends over 15 amino acids. CDR1 is KGHSH and CDR2 is LQKENI in the germline V gene. With 3 bases removed from V and 3 bases from J, the gap between germline ends came to 12 bases. For the CDR3, the DNA is TGTGCCAGCTCACCGTCGCCGACAGTCAATCAGCCCCAGCATTTT. Translation: CASSPSPTVNQPQHF. Filled out from reference TRBV18 and TRBJ1-5, the complete variable domain reads NAGVMQNPRHLVRRRGQEARLRCSPMKGHSHVYWYRQLPEEGLKFMVYLQKENIIDESGMPKERFSAEFPKEGPSILRIQQVVRGDSAAYFCASSPSPTVNQPQHFGDGTRLSIL.

The CDR3 spells CASPRGGPPDPYEQYF. DNA of the CDR3: TGCGCCAGCCCACGGGGGGGGCCGCCTGATCCCTACGAGCAGTACTTC. The gene calls are TRBV10-1 and TRBJ2-7, with 8 bases fitting TRBD2. Per the germline V gene, CDR1 is WNHNN and CDR2 is SYGVQD (reference sequence). V shed 8 bases, J shed 2 bases, and the junction held 14 bases outside the gene matches. The CDR3 is 16 amino acids.

The chain couples TRBV7-3 to TRBJ2-1, with TRBD1 identical over 10 bases. The CDR3 totals 17 residues. J lost 8 bases, V lost 5 bases, and 15 bases had no gene match. CDR1 and CDR2 (germline): SGHTA, FQGTGA. The CDR3: CASSPIGGQGTSYEQFF. Written as DNA, the CDR3 is TGTGCCAGCAGCCCGATTGGGGGACAGGGGACATCTTATGAGCAGTTCTTC.

The chain is built from TRBV28 and TRBJ2-1; 9 positions agree with TRBD2. CDR3 length equals 14 residues. The V gene's germline CDR1 is MDHEN and CDR2 SYDVKM. V shed 7 bases, J shed 2 bases, and the junction held 3 bases outside the gene matches. CDR3 DNA sequence: TGTGCCAGCACTCTAGCGGGGACCTACAATGAGCAGTTCTTC. Translated: CASTLAGTYNEQFF.

The genes are TRBV19 and TRBJ1-2, with a possible D match to TRBD1 (5 bases). Per the germline V gene, CDR1 is LNHDA and CDR2 is SQIVND (reference sequence). The CDR3 contains 17 residues. Trimming left V 10 bases short and J 4 bases short, with 28 bases between. CDR3 loop: CATFSRGTFTTSYGYTF. The CDR3 DNA reads TGTGCCACCTTCTCCCGGGGGACCTTCACCACCAGCTATGGCTACACCTTC.

This clone was counted only a few times. The chain is built from TRBV5-1 and TRBJ2-1; 8 nucleotides match TRBD1. Germline-derived CDR1 and CDR2 are SGHRS and YFSETQ. The ends lost 6 bases at V and 5 bases at J; junction bases unmatched: 4. CDR3 size: 13 residues. CDR3 DNA: TGCGCCAGCAAACTGGACAGGGACAATGAGCAGTTCTTC. This gives the protein CASKLDRDNEQFF.

The CDR3 nucleotides read TGTGCCAGCAGTGGGACACGTTCGAACACTGAAGCTTTCTTT. Its protein product is CASSGTRSNTEAFF. The chain joins TRBV6-1 to TRBJ1-1, with D possibly TRBD1 on 5 matching bases. Germline lookup yields CDR1 MNHNS and CDR2 SASEGT. The V gene lost 4 bases and the J gene lost 1 base, with 10 bases spanning the gap. The CDR3 contains 14 residues.